Following are 25 T cell receptor beta chains from one sample sequenced in a study of cytomegalovirus exposure and HLA in healthy donors. PCR involved 60 Vbeta and 13 Jbeta primers. Profiling relied on immunoSEQ multiplex PCR, and the TCRdb table lists in-frame clones only, not all of them. The table lists 55,000 to 80,000 clones, under 80% of them singletons. The sequenced material came from PBMCs. The receptors were gathered from a woman under 40 in good health and CMV-seronegative.

This sequence joins TRBV6-6 and TRBJ1-5, with 8 positions matching TRBD1. The ends lost 6 bases at V and 0 bases at J; junction bases unmatched: 4. This CDR3 spans 15 amino acids. Germline V gives CDR1 MNHNY, CDR2 SVGAGI (reference sequence). CDR3 nucleotides: TGTGCCAGCAGCCAAGACAGGGGTAGCAATCAGCCCCAGCATTTT. It encodes CASSQDRGSNQPQHF.

Remarks on this clone: Germline and junction disagree at one end, which may indicate a read error. V usage is TRBV2 and J usage is TRBJ2-3, with a weak D call TRBD2 (5 bases). The CDR3 runs to 12 residues. From germline, CDR1 is SNHLY and CDR2 FYNNEI. CDR3: CASTYRSLRTLF. CDR3 nucleotides: TGTGCCAGCACTTATCGGAGCCTTCGGACTTTATTT.

The chain combines TRBV15 with TRBJ2-5; possible D gene TRBD2, 5 bases. The CDR3 has 15 amino acids. The germline V gene encodes CDR1 LNHNV and CDR2 YYDKDF (reference sequence). Trimming pared 0 bases from V and 4 bases from J, leaving 12 bases between. Here the CDR3 DNA reads TGTGCCACCAGCAGAGAAGGAGGCGGTGGAGAGACCCAGTACTTC. Protein: CATSREGGGGETQYF.

The chain joins TRBV5-1 to TRBJ1-2; 8 bases match TRBD1. The germline V gene encodes CDR1 SGHRS and CDR2 YFSETQ. V lost 0 bases, J lost 8 bases, and 3 bases stayed unmatched. The CDR3 spans 13 residues. This CDR3 reads CASSLDQGAGYTF. The CDR3 coding sequence is TGCGCCAGCAGCTTGGATCAGGGGGCAGGCTACACCTTC.

The rearrangement joins TRBV10-2 to TRBJ2-1, with TRBD2 matching over 10 bases. The CDR3 length is 13 residues. The trim removed 6 bases at V and 10 bases at J, leaving 6 bases unmatched. Per germline, CDR1 WSHSY and CDR2 SAAADI. CDR3 sequence reads: CASREIAGGEQFF. CDR3 sequence (DNA): TGCGCCAGCAGGGAGATAGCGGGAGGCGAGCAGTTCTTC.

This rearrangement joins TRBV19 to TRBJ2-3; the D gene is possibly TRBD1 (6 bases). Trimming left V 4 bases short and J 0 bases short, with 14 bases between. The CDR3 length is 16 residues. CDR1 is LNHDA and CDR2 is SQIVND in the germline V gene (reference sequence). CDR3 protein: CASSKFGQPSTDTQYF. As DNA, the CDR3 is TGTGCCAGTAGTAAGTTCGGACAGCCTAGCACAGATACGCAGTATTTT.

This clone appeared a few times. The chain has TRBV7-2 and TRBJ2-2; 13 bases are shared with TRBD2. This CDR3 spans 16 amino acids. Germline CDR1 is SGHTA and CDR2 is FQGNSA. Unmatched junction bases numbered 6, after V lost 5 bases and J lost 6 bases. The CDR3 DNA reads as TGTGCCAGCAGCACTAGGACTAGCGGGAGCCCCGGGGAGCTGTTTTTT. Translating gives CASSTRTSGSPGELFF.

The rearrangement joins TRBV19 to TRBJ2-3; perhaps TRBD2 as D (5 bases). This CDR3 spans 14 amino acids. V was cut by 2 bases and J by 3 bases, with 9 bases left in between. Looked up from germline, CDR1 is LNHDA and CDR2 is SQIVND (reference sequence). DNA for the CDR3: TGTGCCAGTAGTATATCAACTAGTACAGATACGCAGTATTTT. It translates to CASSISTSTDTQYF.

The J gene is TRBJ2-6, the V gene TRBV14, with 7 bases aligning to TRBD1. V dropped 4 bases and J dropped 0; count of bases not matched to a gene: 12. Germline V gene lookup returns CDR1 SGHDN and CDR2 FVKESK. The CDR3 extends over 19 amino acids. In DNA form, the CDR3 reads TGTGCCAGCAGCCCGCCCGGGACAGACCTACTCTCTGGGGCCAACGTCCTGACTTTC. It encodes CASSPPGTDLLSGANVLTF.

This clone was observed a single time. The V and J genes are TRBV28 and TRBJ1-2; the match to TRBD1 covers 11 bases. Losses at the gene ends were 3 bases for V and 4 bases for J; bases not matched to a gene: 4. CDR3 length: 15 residues. In germline, CDR1 is MDHEN, CDR2 SYDVKM. The CDR3 DNA sequence: TGTGCCAGCAGTTTCCCGGACAGGGGGCTCTATGGCTACACCTTC. It codes for CASSFPDRGLYGYTF.

The chain recombines TRBV5-5 with TRBJ1-2; no definite D call. V was shortened by 6 bases and J by 0 bases, with 9 bases between the two germline ends. Germline loops: CDR1 SGHKS, CDR2 YYEKEE (reference sequence). The CDR3 consists of 13 residues. The CDR3 here is CASNLTPNYGYTF. In DNA, the CDR3 is TGTGCCAGCAACCTCACTCCTAACTATGGCTACACCTTC.

V and J are TRBV5-1 and TRBJ2-3, with 10 bases lining up with TRBD2. The CDR3 sequence is 14 residues long. V was clipped by 5 bases and J by 4 bases; unmatched bases: 4. Germline assignment: CDR1 SGHRS and CDR2 YFSETQ. The CDR3 nucleotides read TGCGCCAGCAGTTCACTAGCGGGATCAGATACGCAGTATTTT. This encodes CASSSLAGSDTQYF.

V gene TRBV2 combines with J gene TRBJ1-4; weak D call: TRBD1 (6 bases). This CDR3 has 13 residues. V was pared by 5 bases and J by 2 bases, with 6 bases between. Germline V gene lookup returns CDR1 SNHLY and CDR2 FYNNEI. CDR3 in amino acids: CASSRGTNEKLFF. DNA for the CDR3: TGTGCCAGCAGTAGGGGGACTAATGAAAAACTGTTTTTT. Using reference TRBV2 and TRBJ1-4 for the parts outside the CDR3, the full variable domain is EPEVTQTPSHQVTQMGQEVILRCVPISNHLYFYWYRQILGQKVEFLVSFYNNEISEKSEIFDDQFSVERPDGSNFTLKIRSTKLEDSAMYFCASSRGTNEKLFFGSGTQLSVL.

The sample holds a few counts of this clone. This chain joins TRBV30 and TRBJ1-1, with 8 positions matching TRBD1. The CDR3 has 14 residues. The germline V gene encodes CDR1 GTSNPN and CDR2 SVGIG (reference sequence). The trim removed 3 bases at V and 11 bases at J, leaving 14 bases unmatched. CDR3 protein: CAWRGSGGQLVAFF. DNA for the CDR3: TGTGCCTGGAGAGGCTCAGGGGGCCAGCTTGTTGCTTTCTTT.

The V gene is TRBV6-5, the J gene TRBJ1-2, with 8 bases aligning to TRBD1. Germline V gene lookup returns CDR1 MNHEY and CDR2 SVGAGI. CDR3 length: 13 amino acids. The junction had 5 bases not matched to a gene; V was cut back by 7 bases and J by 4 bases. The CDR3 loop is CASTQDRVYGYTF. The CDR3 DNA follows: TGTGCCAGCACACAGGACAGGGTCTATGGCTACACCTTC.

The CDR3 region has the DNA TGTGCTAGGTGGGCAGGACTGGCTAATGAAAAACTGTTTTTT. This codes for CARWAGLANEKLFF. The V gene is TRBV27, the J gene TRBJ1-4, with no clear D. Germline V gene data show CDR1 as MNHEY and CDR2 as SMNVEV (reference sequence). This CDR3 has 14 residues.

The gene calls are TRBV19 and TRBJ1-1, with D possibly matching TRBD1 (5 bases). The germline V gene encodes CDR1 LNHDA and CDR2 SQIVND (reference sequence). Trimming shortened V by 3 bases and J by 0 bases, and 11 bases separated the two germline ends. This CDR3 contains 15 residues. The CDR3 bases are TGTGCCAGTAGTATCCCTTTCAGGGTGAACACTGAAGCTTTCTTT. Translated: CASSIPFRVNTEAFF. The full variable domain, its missing parts supplied by reference TRBV19 and TRBJ1-1, is DGGITQSPKYLFRKEGQNVTLSCEQNLNHDAMYWYRQDPGQGLRLIYYSQIVNDFQKGDIAEGYSVSREKKESFPLTVTSAQKNPTAFYLCASSIPFRVNTEAFFGQGTRLTVV.

This chain joins TRBV19 and TRBJ2-3; tentative D call: TRBD1 (6 bases). CDR1 LNHDA and CDR2 SQIVND come from the germline V gene (reference sequence). V lost 5 bases, J lost 1 base, and 16 bases lay in between. The CDR3 has 16 amino acids. CDR3 coding DNA: TGTGCCAGTAGTGAAACGCCGGGACAAGGCACAGATACGCAGTATTTT. It yields the protein CASSETPGQGTDTQYF.

The V and J genes are TRBV7-6 and TRBJ2-7; D may be TRBD1 (6 bases). This CDR3 comprises 14 residues. Trimming left V 1 base short and J 3 bases short, with 10 bases between. CDR1 is SGHVS and CDR2 is FNYEAQ in the germline V gene. The CDR3 bases are TGTGCCAGCAGCTTAGGGGGGCAAGTCTACGAGCAGTACTTC. Translating it yields CASSLGGQVYEQYF. Based on the CDR3 plus reference TRBV7-6 and TRBJ2-7, the full variable domain is GAGVSQSPRYKVTKRGQDVALRCDPISGHVSLYWYRQALGQGPEFLTYFNYEAQQDKSGLPNDRFSAERPEGSISTLTIQRTEQRDSAMYRCASSLGGQVYEQYFGPGTRLTVT.

This clone was seen just once. The chain uses TRBV19 and TRBJ2-1, with 9 bases aligning to TRBD2. This CDR3 comprises 15 residues. Germline trimming cut 7 bases from V and 4 bases from J; bases unmatched to any gene: 8. Germline CDR1 reads LNHDA; CDR2 reads SQIVND (reference sequence). The CDR3 spells CASKLAGGPYNEQFF. For the CDR3, the DNA is TGTGCCAGTAAGTTGGCGGGAGGGCCGTACAATGAGCAGTTCTTC.

The chain couples TRBV9 to TRBJ1-3, with unresolved D. Between the trimmed V and J ends, which lost 4 bases and 3 bases, there was a span of 2 bases. Per the germline V gene, CDR1 is SGDLS and CDR2 is YYNGEE. This CDR3 is built from 11 residues. CDR3 nucleotides: TGTGCCAGCAGCCGTGGAAACACCATATATTTT. Its protein product is CASSRGNTIYF.

V is TRBV5-1 and J is TRBJ2-1; 12 bases fit TRBD1. The V and J ends lost 3 bases and 7 bases, in that order; junction bases with no gene match: 8. There are 16 residues in the CDR3. Germline V lookup: CDR1 SGHRS, CDR2 YFSETQ. CDR3 sequence reads: CASSSTRDRGRNEQFF. The CDR3 bases are TGCGCCAGCAGCTCTACCCGGGACAGGGGGCGGAATGAGCAGTTCTTC. The complete variable domain, with remaining parts taken from reference TRBV5-1 and TRBJ2-1, reads KAGVTQTPRYLIKTRGQQVTLSCSPISGHRSVSWYQQTPGQGLQFLFEYFSETQRNKGNFPGRFSGRQFSNSRSEMNVSTLELGDSALYLCASSSTRDRGRNEQFFGPGTRLTVL.

The chain joins TRBV5-4 to TRBJ2-7; a possible D gene is TRBD1 (5 bases). Trimming cost V 3 bases and J 1 base, with 8 bases left between them. This CDR3 spans 13 amino acids. CDR1 SGHNT and CDR2 YYREEE come from the germline V gene (reference sequence). The CDR3 sequence: CASSYDRSYEQYF. The CDR3 nucleotides read TGTGCCAGCAGCTACGACAGATCCTACGAGCAGTACTTC.

This clone was recorded once. The chain combines TRBV5-4 with TRBJ2-5; 10 bases align to TRBD1. The CDR3 spans 15 residues. CDR1 is SGHNT, CDR2 YYREEE, per germline (reference sequence). V shed 0 bases and J 5 bases; nucleotides not matched to a gene: 4. CDR3 sequence: CASSLDDRGLETQYF. The CDR3 coding sequence is TGTGCCAGCAGCTTGGACGACAGGGGGCTCGAGACCCAGTACTTC.

The chain joins TRBV7-2 to TRBJ2-7; 9 bases are shared with TRBD1. The CDR3 is made up of 18 amino acids. The V and J ends lost 5 bases and 1 base, in that order; junction bases with no gene match: 15. Germline CDR1 reads SGHTA; CDR2 reads FQGNSA. CDR3 sequence (DNA): TGTGCCAGCAGCCCGATAGCTCGGAGGGACAGGGATTCCTACGAGCAGTACGTC. This translates into CASSPIARRDRDSYEQYV.